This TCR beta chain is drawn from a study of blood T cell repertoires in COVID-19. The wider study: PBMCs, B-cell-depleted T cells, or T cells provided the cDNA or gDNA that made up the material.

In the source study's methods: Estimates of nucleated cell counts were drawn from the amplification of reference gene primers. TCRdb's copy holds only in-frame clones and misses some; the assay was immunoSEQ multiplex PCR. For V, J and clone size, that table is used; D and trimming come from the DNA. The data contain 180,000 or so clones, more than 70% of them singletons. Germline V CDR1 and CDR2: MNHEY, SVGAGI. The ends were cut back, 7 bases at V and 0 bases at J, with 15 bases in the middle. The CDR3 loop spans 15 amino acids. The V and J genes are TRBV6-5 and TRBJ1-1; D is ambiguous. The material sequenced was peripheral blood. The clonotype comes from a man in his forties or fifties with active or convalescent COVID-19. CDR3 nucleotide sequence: TGTGCCAGCACCATAACCCCGGGAGTGAACACTGAAGCTTTCTTT. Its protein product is CASTITPGVNTEAFF.